This T cell receptor (beta chain) emerged from a study of shared clonotypes between healthy human individuals. CD8 cells regarded as naive lacked CD45RO, were positively chosen for CCR7, and omitted terminally differentiated effector memory CD45RA+ cells. Deletions cut 0 bases from V and 0 bases from J, with 12 bases between. This CDR3 is built from 16 residues. Germline lookup yields CDR1 SGHRS and CDR2 YFSETQ. Assay: immunoSEQ multiplex PCR; the TCRdb copy retains only in-frame clones and omits some. In the table there are roughly 2.1 million clones, 85% to 95% of which are singletons. This clone occurred once.

V is TRBV5-1 and J is TRBJ1-1; no firm D call. This TCR came from a man between 18 and 35 years old in good health. Some clones in this sample may be carry-over from other donors' samples. The specimen sequenced was naive CD8+ T cells from PBMCs. CDR3 in amino acids: CASSLVNHQLNTEAFF. CDR3 nucleotides: TGCGCCAGCAGCTTGGTCAATCACCAGTTGAACACTGAAGCTTTCTTT.